The 10 T cell receptor beta chains reported below all come from one sample, sequenced in a study of patients and donors after allogeneic stem cell transplantation. TCRdb processed the RT-PCR reads anew with MiXCR; each CDR3 protein has one entry. The table has under 200,000 distinct CDR3 sequences, about 32% seen once. Sequencing was carried out using blood, either unsorted or a sorted T cell fraction (not recorded which). The receptors originated from a human donor who was either an allogeneic HSCT recipient or a stem cell or donor lymphocyte infusion donor (not recorded which). It is not recorded whose cells these are; they may come from a transplant donor.

This clonotype is a singleton in its sample. The rearrangement uses TRBV14 and TRBJ2-7; 12 bases agree with TRBD1. CDR1 and CDR2 from the germline V gene are SGHDN and FVKESK. Trimming cost V 3 bases and J 9 bases; bases outside gene matches: 6. The CDR3 covers 14 residues. The CDR3 protein is CASSQPGTGGVQYF. CDR3 sequence (DNA): TGTGCCAGCAGCCAGCCCGGGACAGGGGGCGTGCAGTACTTC.

The V and J genes are TRBV29-1 and TRBJ1-1; 7 bases are a match to TRBD1. This CDR3 comprises 13 residues. CDR1 is SQVTM and CDR2 is ANQGSEA in the germline V gene. V lost 6 bases to trimming and J lost 1 base; unmatched junction nucleotides: 5. The CDR3 spells CSVAGGENTEAFF. The CDR3 DNA reads as TGCAGCGTAGCAGGGGGAGAGAACACTGAAGCTTTCTTT.

The chain combines TRBV6-5 with TRBJ2-7, with 8 bases that match TRBD1. Germline-derived CDR1 and CDR2 are MNHEY and SVGAGI. The CDR3 spans 12 residues. V gave up 3 bases and J gave up 7 bases; unmatched junction bases: 2. This CDR3 is CASSYWTGEQYF. CDR3 sequence (DNA): TGTGCCAGCAGTTATTGGACAGGGGAGCAGTACTTC.

This clonotype was recorded at least ten times. This chain joins TRBV29-1 and TRBJ1-5; 9 nucleotides agree with TRBD1. V lost 4 bases and J lost 4; bases outside the gene matches: 5. Germline CDR1 reads SQVTM; CDR2 reads ANQGSEA. CDR3 length: 14 residues. DNA for the CDR3: TGCAGCGTTGCCTCCGGGACAGGGAATCAGCCCCAGCATTTT. It specifies CSVASGTGNQPQHF.

A few counts support this clonotype. This sequence joins TRBV4-3 and TRBJ1-3; D gene ambiguous. The CDR3 is 16 residues long. Germline CDR1 reads LGHNA; CDR2 reads YSLEER. With 4 bases removed from V and 4 bases from J, the gap between germline ends came to 17 bases. The CDR3 loop is CASSRSLVYPGNTIYF. In DNA form, the CDR3 reads TGCGCCAGCAGCCGGTCCCTAGTGTACCCGGGAAACACCATATATTTT.

The chain joins TRBV7-9 to TRBJ1-2; D is possibly TRBD1 (5 bases). Germline V CDR1 and CDR2: SEHNR, FQNEAQ (reference sequence). The CDR3 is 15 amino acids. Deletions cut 4 bases from V and 5 bases from J, with 17 bases between. DNA of the CDR3: TGTGCCAGCAGCTCCCCCGGGGGAGCGCGATATGGCTACACCTTC. This translates into CASSSPGGARYGYTF.

This clonotype qualifies as medium-sized. The genes are TRBV10-3 and TRBJ2-7, with 11 bases matching TRBD2. The CDR3 sequence is 15 residues long. The junction had 6 bases not matched to a gene; V was cut back by 6 bases and J by 2 bases. Per germline, CDR1 ENHRY and CDR2 SYGVKD. The CDR3 loop reads CAIRAGTSGPYEQYF. DNA for the CDR3: TGTGCCATCAGAGCCGGGACTAGCGGACCCTACGAGCAGTACTTC.

The V call is TRBV7-9, the J call TRBJ2-5; D gene unclear. The V and J ends lost 6 bases and 5 bases respectively, with 13 bases between them. This CDR3 comprises 13 residues. From germline, CDR1 is SEHNR and CDR2 FQNEAQ (reference sequence). The CDR3 here is CASSRIAGETQYF. The CDR3 DNA follows: TGTGCCAGCAGTCGGATCGCCGGGGAGACCCAGTACTTC.

This clonotype was seen more than once but under ten times. V and J are TRBV20-1 and TRBJ2-1; the D gene is possibly TRBD2 (5 bases). The CDR3 sequence is 14 residues long. Trimming shortened V by 3 bases and J by 0 bases, and 9 bases separated the two germline ends. Germline V lookup: CDR1 DFQATT, CDR2 SNEGSKA (reference sequence). The CDR3 here is CSASREGSYNEQFF. CDR3 nucleotide sequence: TGCAGTGCTAGTCGCGAGGGCTCCTACAATGAGCAGTTCTTC.

The chain has TRBV12-3 or TRBV12-4 and TRBJ2-5, with D unclear. The CDR3 is 13 residues long. V was trimmed by 5 bases and J by 5 bases, leaving 12 bases between them. The CDR3 nucleotides are TGTGCCAGCAGTCCTCGGGCTAGGGAGACCCAGTACTTC. Its protein product is CASSPRARETQYF.